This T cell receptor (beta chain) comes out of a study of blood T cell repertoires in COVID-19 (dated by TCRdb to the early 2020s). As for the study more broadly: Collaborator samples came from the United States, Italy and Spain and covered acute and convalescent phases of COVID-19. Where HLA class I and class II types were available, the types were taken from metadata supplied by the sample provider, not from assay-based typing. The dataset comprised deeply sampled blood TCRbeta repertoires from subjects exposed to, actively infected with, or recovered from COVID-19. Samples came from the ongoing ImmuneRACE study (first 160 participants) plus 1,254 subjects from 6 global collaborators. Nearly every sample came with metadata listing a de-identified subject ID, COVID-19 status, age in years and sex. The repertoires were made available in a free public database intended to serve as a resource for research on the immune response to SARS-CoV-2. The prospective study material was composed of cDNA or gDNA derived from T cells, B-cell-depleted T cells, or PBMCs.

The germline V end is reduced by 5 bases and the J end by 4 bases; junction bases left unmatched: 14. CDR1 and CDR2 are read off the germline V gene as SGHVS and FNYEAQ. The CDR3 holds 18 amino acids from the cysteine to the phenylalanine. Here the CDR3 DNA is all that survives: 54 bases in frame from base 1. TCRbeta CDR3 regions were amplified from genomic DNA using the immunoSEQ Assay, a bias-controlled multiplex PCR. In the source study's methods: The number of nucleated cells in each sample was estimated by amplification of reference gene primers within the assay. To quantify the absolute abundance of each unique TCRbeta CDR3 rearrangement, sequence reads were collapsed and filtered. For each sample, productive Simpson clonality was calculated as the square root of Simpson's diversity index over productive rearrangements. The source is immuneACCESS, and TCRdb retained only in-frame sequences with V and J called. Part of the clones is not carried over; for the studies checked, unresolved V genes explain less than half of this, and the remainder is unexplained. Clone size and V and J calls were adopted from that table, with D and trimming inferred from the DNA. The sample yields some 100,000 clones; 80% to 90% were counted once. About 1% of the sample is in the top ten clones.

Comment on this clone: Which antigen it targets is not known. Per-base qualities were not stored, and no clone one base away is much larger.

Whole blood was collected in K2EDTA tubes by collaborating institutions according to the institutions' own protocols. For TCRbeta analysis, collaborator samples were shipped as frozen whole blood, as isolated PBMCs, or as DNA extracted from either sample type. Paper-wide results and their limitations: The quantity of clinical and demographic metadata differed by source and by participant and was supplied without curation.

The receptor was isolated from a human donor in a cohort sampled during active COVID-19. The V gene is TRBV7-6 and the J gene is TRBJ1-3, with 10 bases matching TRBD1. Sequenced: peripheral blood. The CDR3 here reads CASSRGSDRGLSGNTIYF. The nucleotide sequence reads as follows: TGTGCCAGCAGCCGAGGAAGCGACAGGGGGCTCTCCGGAAACACCATATATTTT.